This passage covers 5 T cell receptor beta chains from one sample sequenced in a study of blood T cell repertoires in COVID-19. This table comes from immunoSEQ multiplex PCR, and its TCRdb copy is limited to in-frame clones, with some not included. Among roughly 150,000 clones listed, around 82% were seen once. Sequenced: peripheral blood. Receptor source: a woman older than 75 with acute or convalescent COVID-19.

V and J are TRBV24-1 and TRBJ2-7, with no clear D. V dropped 4 bases and J dropped 4 bases, with 19 bases sitting between them. Germline V gene sequence: CDR1 KGHDR, CDR2 SFDVKD. The CDR3 runs to 16 residues. The CDR3 bases are TGTGCCACCAGTGACCCCGGCGGCCGCAGACCTTACGAGCAGTACTTC. It specifies CATSDPGGRRPYEQYF.

The rearrangement joins TRBV6-5 to TRBJ2-3, with D perhaps matching TRBD1 (5 bases). Trimming removed 4 bases from V and 0 bases from J, with 11 bases in between. Per germline, CDR1 MNHEY and CDR2 SVGAGI. CDR3 length: 15 amino acids. The CDR3 coding sequence is TGTGCCAGCAGTTTGGAGACAGCTAGCACAGATACGCAGTATTTT. It encodes CASSLETASTDTQYF.

The V gene is TRBV12-5, the J gene TRBJ1-6, with D perhaps matching TRBD1 (5 bases). The V and J ends lost 6 bases and 7 bases respectively, with 10 bases between them. Per the germline V gene, CDR1 is LGHNT and CDR2 is FRNRAP. The CDR3 has 13 amino acids. This CDR3 reads CASGGEGNSPLHF. The CDR3 DNA follows: TGTGCTAGTGGGGGGGAGGGAAATTCACCCCTCCACTTT.

The chain uses TRBV2 and TRBJ1-2; D ambiguous. CDR1 is SNHLY, CDR2 FYNNEI, per germline. The V and J ends lost 5 bases and 2 bases respectively, with 12 bases between them. The length of the CDR3 is 14 residues. In DNA form, the CDR3 reads TGTGCCAGCAGTTTAGCGGAGACGAACTATGGCTACACCTTC. Its protein product is CASSLAETNYGYTF.

The chain has TRBV24-1 and TRBJ1-1; 7 bases are a match to TRBD1. V lost 3 bases, J lost 12 bases, and 9 bases stayed unmatched. CDR1 is KGHDR and CDR2 is SFDVKD in the germline V gene. The CDR3 length is 13 residues. The CDR3 protein is CATSDDDREETFF. In DNA, the CDR3 is TGTGCCACCAGTGATGACGACAGGGAGGAAACTTTCTTT.